This section outlines one TCR beta chain sequence together with its context. The data derive from a study of blood T cells in healthy people across ages. The germline gives CDR1 WSHSY, CDR2 SAAADI. Trimming stripped 3 bases from V and 1 base from J, with 6 bases between. There are 13 residues in the CDR3. Primers used in a second PCR of roughly 7 to 12 cycles were a sample-barcoded 5' primer and a J-beta primer mix. A 12-random-nucleotide template-switch adaptor tagged each cDNA molecule. TCRdb redid the calling of the 5' RACE reads with MiXCR, one entry per CDR3 protein. The sample has roughly 1,500,000 distinct CDR3 sequences, 42% seen once; the top ten hold around 8%.

The sequenced material came from blood. This chain connects TRBV10-2 to TRBJ2-5; D call uncertain. This receptor was identified in a woman under 30 in good health. The DNA for the CDR3 is TGCGCCAGCAGTGATACAGCCCAAGAGACCCAGTACTTC. Translation: CASSDTAQETQYF.